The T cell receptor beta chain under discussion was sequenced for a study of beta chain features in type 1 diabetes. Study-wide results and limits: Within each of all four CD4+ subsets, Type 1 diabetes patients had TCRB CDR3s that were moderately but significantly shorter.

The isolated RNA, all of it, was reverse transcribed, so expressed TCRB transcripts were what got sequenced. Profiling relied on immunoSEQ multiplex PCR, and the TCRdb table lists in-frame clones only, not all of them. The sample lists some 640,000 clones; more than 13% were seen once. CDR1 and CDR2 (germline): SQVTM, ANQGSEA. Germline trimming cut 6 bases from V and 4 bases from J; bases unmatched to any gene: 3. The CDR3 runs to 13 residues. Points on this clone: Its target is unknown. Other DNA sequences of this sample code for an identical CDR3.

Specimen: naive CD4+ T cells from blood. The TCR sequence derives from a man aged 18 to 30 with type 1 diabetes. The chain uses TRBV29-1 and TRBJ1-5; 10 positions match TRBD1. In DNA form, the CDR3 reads TGCAGCGTGGGACAGGGGCGAAATCAGCCCCAGCATTTT. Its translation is CSVGQGRNQPQHF.